These T cell receptor beta chains were read from a single sample in a study of T cells in Graves' hyperthyroidism and ophthalmopathy. TCRdb ran MiXCR on the multiplex PCR reads and lists one entry per CDR3 protein. Of 800,000 or so distinct CDR3 sequences in the sample, roughly 37% are singletons; the top ten hold 8.9%. The sequenced material came from blood. These receptors were collected from a man aged 18 to 29 with Graves' hyperthyroidism. Each CDR3 is given with its conserved first and last residue.

>TRBV9
CASRMTGAGGELFF
>TRBV7-2
CASSLWTGPAGTEAFF
>TRBV19
CASNPGQIYSGANVLTF
>TRBV2
CASSRLTGGRSPQYF
>TRBV5-1
CASSRRVIDGYTF
>TRBV20-1
CSAYLPGTSGRGQETQYF
>TRBV5-1
CASSSRTGTENSPLHF
>TRBV19
CASSPVSGLNYGYTF
>TRBV29-1
CSVDDVSGNTIYF
>TRBV7-3
CASSASLNRDVYTIYF
>TRBV29-1
CSVGFRDGYEQYF
>TRBV15
CATLRSQEPSLRGKRVGSYEQYF
>TRBV20-1
CSAIWGVMGKLFF
>TRBV9
CASRKVSGDYEQYF
>TRBV10-2
CASSQGRQGGRENYGYTF
>TRBV9
CASSVAVNTEAFF
>TRBV9
CASSAGQGAGYGYTF